These T cell receptor beta chains were read from a single sample in a study of shared clonotypes between healthy human individuals. TCRdb keeps only in-frame clones here, not all; method: immunoSEQ multiplex PCR. The sample has 2 million to 2.5 million clones; 85% to 95% are singletons. Sequenced sample: naive CD4+ T cells sorted from blood. All receptors derive from a man younger than 30 in good health. Each CDR3 is given with its conserved first and last residue. The order of the fields is CDR3 protein, CDR3 DNA, D gene, J gene, clone size, V gene. D genes are given only for firm matches. Expanded clones are given a class, and other clones once, few, many or no size at all.

cdr3_aa: CASSNYRVLSTGELFF
cdr3_nt: TGTGCCAGCAGTAACTACAGGGTCCTCAGCACCGGGGAGCTGTTTTTT
d_call: NA
j_call: TRBJ2-2
clone_size: NA
v_call: TRBV28

cdr3_aa: CASSPGRLRGNTEAFF
cdr3_nt: TGTGCCAGCAGCCCAGGCCGGCTTCGGGGGAACACTGAAGCTTTCTTT
d_call: NA
j_call: TRBJ1-1
clone_size: NA
v_call: TRBV4-2

cdr3_aa: CSVAGGTGNYEQYF
cdr3_nt: TGCAGCGTGGCTGGAGGGACAGGCAACTACGAGCAGTACTTC
d_call: TRBD1
j_call: TRBJ2-7
clone_size: NA
v_call: TRBV29-1

cdr3_aa: CATKQVNEGAFF
cdr3_nt: TGTGCCACAAAACAGGTAAACGAGGGGGCTTTCTTT
d_call: NA
j_call: TRBJ1-1
clone_size: NA
v_call: TRBV10-3

cdr3_aa: CASSSRRGVETQYF
cdr3_nt: TGCGCCAGCAGTTCCCGACGAGGGGTAGAGACCCAGTACTTC
d_call: NA
j_call: TRBJ2-5
clone_size: NA
v_call: TRBV5-1

cdr3_aa: CASVPSTRTGELFF
cdr3_nt: TGTGCCAGCGTTCCCAGCACAAGGACCGGGGAGCTGTTTTTT
d_call: NA
j_call: TRBJ2-2
clone_size: NA
v_call: TRBV28

cdr3_aa: CASSLRQGLGEKLFF
cdr3_nt: TGTGCCAGCAGCCTCCGACAGGGGTTGGGTGAAAAACTGTTTTTT
d_call: TRBD1
j_call: TRBJ1-4
clone_size: NA
v_call: TRBV7-2

cdr3_aa: CASRGRRETQYF
cdr3_nt: TGTGCCAGCAGGGGGCGTAGAGAGACCCAGTACTTC
d_call: TRBD1
j_call: TRBJ2-5
clone_size: NA
v_call: TRBV19

cdr3_aa: CASSLVVSGSFHEQYF
cdr3_nt: TGTGCCAGCAGCTTGGTGGTGTCAGGGAGCTTCCACGAGCAGTACTTC
d_call: NA
j_call: TRBJ2-7
clone_size: once
v_call: TRBV5-6

cdr3_aa: CASSDSGTGALHF
cdr3_nt: TGTGCCAGCAGTGACTCTGGGACGGGAGCCCTCCACTTT
d_call: NA
j_call: TRBJ1-6
clone_size: few
v_call: TRBV25-1

cdr3_aa: CASIMGQGGSSTDTQYF
cdr3_nt: TGTGCCAGCATTATGGGTCAGGGAGGCTCTAGCACAGATACGCAGTATTTT
d_call: NA
j_call: TRBJ2-3
clone_size: NA
v_call: TRBV11-2

cdr3_aa: CASSFLAGQKNTGELFF
cdr3_nt: TGTGCCAGCAGCTTCTTAGCGGGGCAAAAGAACACCGGGGAGCTGTTTTTT
d_call: TRBD2
j_call: TRBJ2-2
clone_size: NA
v_call: TRBV7-9

cdr3_aa: CASSLGAGMIETQYF
cdr3_nt: TGTGCCAGCAGCTTAGGGGCAGGGATGATAGAGACCCAGTACTTC
d_call: NA
j_call: TRBJ2-5
clone_size: NA
v_call: TRBV7-9

cdr3_aa: CASGQEYQETQYF
cdr3_nt: TGTGCCAGCGGTCAGGAATACCAAGAGACCCAGTACTTC
d_call: NA
j_call: TRBJ2-5
clone_size: NA
v_call: TRBV2

cdr3_aa: CASSLTPSGRHEQYF
cdr3_nt: TGTGCCAGCAGCTTAACCCCTAGCGGGAGACACGAGCAGTACTTC
d_call: TRBD2
j_call: TRBJ2-7
clone_size: NA
v_call: TRBV7-2

cdr3_aa: CASSSRILELRDYGYTF
cdr3_nt: TGTGCCAGCAGCTCCCGAATTCTAGAGCTGAGGGACTATGGCTACACCTTC
d_call: NA
j_call: TRBJ1-2
clone_size: NA
v_call: TRBV7-2

cdr3_aa: CASSGRDRGVSNQPQHF
cdr3_nt: TGTGCCAGCAGTGGCCGGGACAGGGGTGTTAGCAATCAGCCCCAGCATTTT
d_call: TRBD1
j_call: TRBJ1-5
clone_size: NA
v_call: TRBV6-1

cdr3_aa: CASSFPTSGRRNEQFF
cdr3_nt: TGTGCCAGCAGCTTTCCGACTAGCGGGAGGAGAAATGAGCAGTTCTTC
d_call: TRBD2
j_call: TRBJ2-1
clone_size: NA
v_call: TRBV5-6

cdr3_aa: CARLQGAGDTQYF
cdr3_nt: TGTGCCCGGTTACAGGGGGCTGGAGATACGCAGTATTTT
d_call: TRBD1
j_call: TRBJ2-3
clone_size: NA
v_call: TRBV2

cdr3_aa: CASSLPGQGTYEQYF
cdr3_nt: TGCGCCAGCAGCTTACCGGGACAGGGAACCTACGAGCAGTACTTC
d_call: TRBD1
j_call: TRBJ2-7
clone_size: NA
v_call: TRBV5-1

cdr3_aa: CASARTGYGYTF
cdr3_nt: TGTGCCAGTGCTCGGACAGGGTATGGCTACACCTTC
d_call: TRBD1
j_call: TRBJ1-2
clone_size: NA
v_call: TRBV19

cdr3_aa: CASSQTGAGYTF
cdr3_nt: TGTGCCAGCAGCCAGACAGGGGCCGGCTACACCTTC
d_call: TRBD1
j_call: TRBJ1-2
clone_size: NA
v_call: TRBV7-6

cdr3_aa: CASSKQDSSYNEQFF
cdr3_nt: TGTGCCAGCAGCAAACAGGACAGCTCCTACAATGAGCAGTTCTTC
d_call: NA
j_call: TRBJ2-1
clone_size: few
v_call: TRBV6-1

cdr3_aa: CASSSRQPMNTEAFF
cdr3_nt: TGTGCCAGCAGCTCCAGGCAGCCCATGAACACTGAAGCTTTCTTT
d_call: NA
j_call: TRBJ1-1
clone_size: NA
v_call: TRBV5-4

cdr3_aa: CASSESPGPYEQYF
cdr3_nt: TGCGCCAGCAGTGAGTCCCCGGGGCCCTACGAGCAGTACTTC
d_call: NA
j_call: TRBJ2-7
clone_size: once
v_call: TRBV10-1

cdr3_aa: CASSPPGLGSYEQYF
cdr3_nt: TGCGCCAGCAGCCCTCCGGGACTAGGGTCCTACGAGCAGTACTTC
d_call: TRBD2
j_call: TRBJ2-7
clone_size: once
v_call: TRBV5-1

cdr3_aa: CASSPQKGPEGEYF
cdr3_nt: TGTGCCAGCTCACCCCAGAAGGGGCCGGAGGGCGAGTACTTC
d_call: NA
j_call: TRBJ2-7
clone_size: NA
v_call: TRBV18

cdr3_aa: CASSSTGGNTIYF
cdr3_nt: TGTGCCAGCAGTTCGACAGGGGGAAACACCATATATTTT
d_call: TRBD1
j_call: TRBJ1-3
clone_size: NA
v_call: TRBV6-5

cdr3_aa: CASSLGGAGQFF
cdr3_nt: TGTGCCAGCAGCTTAGGCGGGGCCGGGCAGTTCTTC
d_call: NA
j_call: TRBJ2-1
clone_size: NA
v_call: TRBV7-2

cdr3_aa: CASSSTGGAEYEQYF
cdr3_nt: TGTGCCAGCAGTTCCACAGGGGGCGCCGAGTACGAGCAGTACTTC
d_call: TRBD1
j_call: TRBJ2-7
clone_size: NA
v_call: TRBV27

cdr3_aa: CASSEAPNQPQHF
cdr3_nt: TGCGCCAGCAGCGAGGCCCCAAATCAGCCCCAGCATTTT
d_call: NA
j_call: TRBJ1-5
clone_size: NA
v_call: TRBV4-1

cdr3_aa: CASSWESSGSLGEQYF
cdr3_nt: TGCGCCAGCAGCTGGGAATCTAGCGGGAGCTTGGGAGAGCAGTACTTC
d_call: TRBD2
j_call: TRBJ2-7
clone_size: NA
v_call: TRBV5-1

cdr3_aa: CAWVGHSNEKLFF
cdr3_nt: TGTGCCTGGGTGGGACACAGTAATGAAAAACTGTTTTTT
d_call: NA
j_call: TRBJ1-4
clone_size: once
v_call: TRBV30

cdr3_aa: CATSSDVNSGNTIYF
cdr3_nt: TGCGCCACCAGCTCGGACGTAAACTCTGGAAACACCATATATTTT
d_call: NA
j_call: TRBJ1-3
clone_size: NA
v_call: TRBV10-1

cdr3_aa: CAWSVGGTAYEQYF
cdr3_nt: TGTGCCTGGAGCGTGGGGGGAACGGCCTACGAGCAGTACTTC
d_call: NA
j_call: TRBJ2-7
clone_size: once
v_call: TRBV30